Sequencing of this T cell receptor beta chain was carried out in a study of beta chain features in type 1 diabetes. Study-level information: All of the samples together had 107,917,701 sorted cells examined. Study conclusions and caveats: In comparison with healthy donors, patients had naive, central memory and Treg TCRB repertoires that appeared more similar. Significant though moderate, a shortening of TCRB CDR3s appeared in all four CD4+ subsets of Type 1 diabetes patients.

The CDR3 sequence is 14 residues long. CDR1 is SGDLS, CDR2 YYNGEE, per germline. V shed 6 bases, J shed 3 bases, and the junction held 7 bases outside the gene matches. Per donor, one heparinised blood draw averaged about 116 mL. In all sorted populations, purity surpassed 95%. The investigators reverse transcribed all of the isolated RNA, so they sequenced expressed TCRB transcripts. The table came from immunoSEQ multiplex PCR; TCRdb's copy has only in-frame clones and leaves some out. The sample yields around 56,000 clones, 40% to 60% seen once. This clone was counted a few times. Its antigen is currently unknown.

The chain couples TRBV9 to TRBJ2-7, with TRBD1 matching 9 bases. Specimen: Tregs from blood. The clonotype comes from a woman aged 40 to 50 with type 1 diabetes. CDR3 sequence (DNA): TGTGCCAGCACCCCGGGACAGGGCCTCTACGAGCAGTACTTC. Its protein is CASTPGQGLYEQYF. Full variable domain (rest looked up from reference TRBV9 and TRBJ2-7): DSGVTQTPKHLITATGQRVTLRCSPRSGDLSVYWYQQSLDQGLQFLIQYYNGEERAKGNILERFSAQQFPDLHSELNLSSLELGDSALYFCASTPGQGLYEQYFGPGTRLTVT.